The 26 T cell receptor beta chains in this list originate from one sample, sequenced in a study of OX40 agonist ivuxolimab in advanced cancers. Clones were sequenced by immunoSEQ multiplex PCR, and TCRdb holds only the in-frame ones, with some missing. The data hold 76,000 or so clones, with about 89% observed a single time. The starting material was CD4+ or CD8+ T cells sorted from blood, obtained in a trial of the OX40 agonist ivuxolimab. The receptors derive from an adult with an advanced solid tumor such as melanoma, head and neck, liver or kidney cancer.

The rearrangement links TRBV6-1 to TRBJ2-7; D perhaps matches TRBD2 (6 bases). The germline gives CDR1 MNHNS, CDR2 SASEGT. The V and J ends lost 0 bases and 9 bases respectively, with 18 bases between them. This CDR3 contains 15 residues. CDR3 amino acids: CASSEASSASRGQYF. In DNA, the CDR3 is TGTGCCAGCAGTGAAGCGTCTAGCGCTTCTCGCGGGCAGTACTTC.

The chain combines TRBV13 with TRBJ2-7; 10 bases map to TRBD2. V shed 2 bases and J 0 bases; nucleotides not matched to a gene: 13. CDR1 and CDR2 from the germline V gene are PRHDT and FYEKMQ (reference sequence). The CDR3 is made up of 19 amino acids. This chain's CDR3 is CASSLRPGKTSGLSYEQYF. The CDR3 DNA follows: TGTGCCAGCAGCTTACGTCCGGGCAAGACTAGCGGGCTCTCCTACGAGCAGTACTTC.

Only a few counts were recorded for this clone. The V and J genes are TRBV27 and TRBJ2-7; 11 bases are a match to TRBD2. Per the germline V gene, CDR1 is MNHEY and CDR2 is SMNVEV (reference sequence). The V segment lost 7 bases and the J segment 5 bases; nucleotides outside the gene matches: 10. The CDR3 covers 15 residues. This CDR3 is CASTPLAGGIDEQYF. The CDR3 nucleotides are TGTGCCAGCACCCCGTTAGCGGGAGGGATCGACGAGCAGTACTTC.

This chain connects TRBV29-1 to TRBJ2-1; D perhaps matches TRBD1 (6 bases). V was pared by 0 bases and J by 7 bases, with 25 bases between. From germline, CDR1 is SQVTM and CDR2 ANQGSEA. The CDR3 covers 18 residues. CDR3 sequence (DNA): TGCAGCGTTGAAGATCCTCTTAGTAGGCAGGGGTTTGAAAATGAGCAGTTCTTC. The encoded protein is CSVEDPLSRQGFENEQFF.

The chain uses TRBV9 and TRBJ2-1; 8 nucleotides align to TRBD1. The CDR3 is made up of 15 amino acids. After removal of 4 bases from V and 9 bases from J, the junction contained 12 bases not matched to a gene. Germline V lookup: CDR1 SGDLS, CDR2 YYNGEE. As DNA, the CDR3 is TGTGCCAGCAGCCCCGGGACAGGAGGACAGGGTGAGCAGTTCTTC. Translating it yields CASSPGTGGQGEQFF.

V and J are TRBV9 and TRBJ2-5; D is undetermined. The CDR3 has 13 amino acids. The germline V gene has CDR1 SGDLS and CDR2 YYNGEE. V was trimmed by 0 bases and J by 5 bases, leaving 8 bases between them. This CDR3 is CASSVEVRETQYF. CDR3 in DNA: TGTGCCAGCAGCGTAGAAGTGAGGGAGACCCAGTACTTC.

This sequence joins TRBV11-3 and TRBJ2-1, with 16 bases that match TRBD2. V was clipped by 5 bases and J by 9 bases; unmatched bases: 10. Germline values: CDR1 SGHNT, CDR2 YENEEA. This CDR3 comprises 17 residues. The CDR3 loop reads CASSAPGLAGGLAEQFF. CDR3 nucleotides: TGTGCCAGCAGCGCCCCGGGACTAGCGGGAGGGCTGGCTGAGCAGTTCTTC.

This chain joins TRBV6-6 and TRBJ2-3, with TRBD1 as a possible D gene (6 bases). This CDR3 is 14 amino acids long. Germline V CDR1 and CDR2: MNHNY, SVGAGI (reference sequence). V was clipped by 0 bases and J by 5 bases, with 9 bases between them. The CDR3 sequence: CASSYSSGEDTQYF. The DNA for the CDR3 is TGTGCCAGCAGTTACTCGTCAGGGGAAGATACGCAGTATTTT.

This sequence joins TRBV6-1 and TRBJ1-1; D is possibly TRBD1 (6 bases). The V end was cut by 5 bases, the J end by 5 bases, with 15 bases between. Germline V gene data show CDR1 as MNHNS and CDR2 as SASEGT. This CDR3 contains 14 residues. The CDR3 here is CASSLRGVRTEAFF. The CDR3 nucleotides are TGTGCCAGCAGTCTTAGGGGGGTTAGGACTGAAGCTTTCTTT.

The chain is built from TRBV7-8 and TRBJ2-2; a weak D match, TRBD2 (6 bases). Trimming removed 1 base from V and 4 bases from J, with 16 bases in between. This CDR3 region has 17 residues. Germline assignment: CDR1 SGHVS and CDR2 FQNEAQ. CDR3 amino acids: CASSLEFSGRPTGELFF. The CDR3 bases are TGTGCCAGCAGCTTAGAGTTCTCAGGGAGGCCCACCGGGGAGCTGTTTTTT. Based on the CDR3 plus reference TRBV7-8 and TRBJ2-2, the full variable domain is GAGVSQSPRYKVAKRGQDVALRCDPISGHVSLFWYQQALGQGPEFLTYFQNEAQLDKSGLPSDRFFAERPEGSVSTLKIQRTQQEDSAVYLCASSLEFSGRPTGELFFGEGSRLTVL.

The chain joins TRBV5-1 to TRBJ2-2; 8 nucleotides line up with TRBD1. Germline CDR1 reads SGHRS; CDR2 reads YFSETQ. The junction had 3 bases not matched to a gene; V was cut back by 0 bases and J by 5 bases. The CDR3 contains 15 residues. This CDR3 is CASSLDGQGTGELFF. The CDR3 nucleotides are TGCGCCAGCAGCTTGGATGGACAGGGTACCGGGGAGCTGTTTTTT.

The gene calls are TRBV29-1 and TRBJ2-5; a weak D match, TRBD2 (5 bases). CDR3 length equals 15 residues. Trimming shortened V by 1 base and J by 2 bases, and 14 bases separated the two germline ends. From germline, CDR1 is SQVTM and CDR2 ANQGSEA. The CDR3 coding sequence is TGCAGCGTTGAAGGTACGGAGGTCCCTCAAGAGACCCAGTACTTC. Amino acids: CSVEGTEVPQETQYF. Together with reference TRBV29-1 and TRBJ2-5, the CDR3 gives the full variable domain: SAVISQKPSRDICQRGTSLTIQCQVDSQVTMMFWYRQQPGQSLTLIATANQGSEATYESGFVIDKFPISRPNLTFSTLTVSNMSPEDSSIYLCSVEGTEVPQETQYFGPGTRLLVL.

V gene TRBV13 combines with J gene TRBJ2-2; 9 positions match TRBD1. The CDR3 has 14 amino acids. After removal of 11 bases from V and 1 base from J, the junction contained 5 bases not matched to a gene. Germline V gene data show CDR1 as PRHDT and CDR2 as FYEKMQ (reference sequence). The CDR3 DNA sequence: TGTGCCGGCCCGGGACAGGGGAACACCGGGGAGCTGTTTTTT. Encoded protein: CAGPGQGNTGELFF.

The rearrangement uses TRBV10-3 and TRBJ2-7; 7 bases align to TRBD1. The CDR3 runs 13 residues. Trimming at V came to 6 bases and at J to 0 bases, leaving 2 bases not matched to a gene. Germline-derived CDR1 and CDR2 are ENHRY and SYGVKD. CDR3 sequence reads: CAIRGQSSYEQYF. The DNA for the CDR3 is TGTGCCATCAGGGGACAGAGCTCCTACGAGCAGTACTTC.

The rearrangement links TRBV7-9 to TRBJ2-5; 10 bases fit TRBD2. The J call may be faulty, since TRBJ2-7 better matches the DNA end. Germline V gives CDR1 SEHNR, CDR2 FQNEAQ (reference sequence). The CDR3 loop spans 15 amino acids. Here the CDR3 reads CASSFSGRALDEQYF. CDR3 nucleotide sequence: TGTGCCAGCAGCTTCAGCGGGAGGGCCTTGGACGAGCAGTACTTC.

This sequence joins TRBV7-9 and TRBJ2-7, with TRBD1 matching 8 bases. V shed 3 bases and J 0 bases; nucleotides not matched to a gene: 4. The CDR3 contains 15 residues. The germline CDR1 and CDR2 sequences are SEHNR and FQNEAQ (reference sequence). The CDR3 sequence: CASSLRQGASYEQYF. As DNA, the CDR3 is TGTGCCAGCAGCTTGCGCCAGGGGGCCTCCTACGAGCAGTACTTC.

The J gene is TRBJ2-7, the V gene TRBV28; TRBD2 might be the D (6 bases). The CDR3 has 12 residues. Trimming removed 8 bases at V and 3 bases at J, with 11 bases between. Germline V gene lookup returns CDR1 MDHEN and CDR2 SYDVKM. The CDR3: CASGTQNYEQYF. As DNA, the CDR3 is TGTGCCAGCGGGACTCAAAACTACGAGCAGTACTTC.

CDR3 protein: CASSYGPLRGETQYF. In DNA form, the CDR3 reads TGTGCCAGCAGTTACGGGCCCCTAAGGGGCGAGACCCAGTACTTC. V usage is TRBV6-5 and J usage is TRBJ2-5, with D possibly being TRBD1 (5 bases). V lost 2 bases and J 5 bases, leaving 15 bases between the germline ends. This CDR3 spans 15 amino acids. CDR1 is MNHEY, CDR2 SVGAGI, per germline.

The genes are TRBV29-1 and TRBJ2-2; possibly TRBD1 for D (6 bases). Germline lookup yields CDR1 SQVTM and CDR2 ANQGSEA. V shed 1 base and J shed 2 bases, with 8 bases lying between them. There are 14 residues in the CDR3. In DNA form, the CDR3 reads TGCAGCGTTGAAGCAGGGGCCAACACCGGGGAGCTGTTTTTT. Translation: CSVEAGANTGELFF.

The chain is built from TRBV28 and TRBJ2-7; no firm D call. Trimming pared 7 bases from V and 3 bases from J, leaving 7 bases between. The germline gives CDR1 MDHEN, CDR2 SYDVKM. The CDR3 is made up of 11 amino acids. The CDR3 spells CASMEYYEQYF. The CDR3 region has the DNA TGTGCCAGCATGGAGTACTACGAGCAGTACTTC.

This clone showed up just a few times. The V gene is TRBV2, the J gene TRBJ2-7; 8 bases align to TRBD2. The J segment lost 1 base and the V segment lost 4 bases, leaving 3 bases of the junction unmatched. The CDR3 sequence is 14 residues long. Looked up from germline, CDR1 is SNHLY and CDR2 is FYNNEI. CDR3 loop: CASSGGLGSYEQYF. The CDR3 nucleotides are TGTGCCAGCAGTGGGGGACTAGGGTCCTACGAGCAGTACTTC. The variable domain in full, completed from reference TRBV2 and TRBJ2-7, reads EPEVTQTPSHQVTQMGQEVILRCVPISNHLYFYWYRQILGQKVEFLVSFYNNEISEKSEIFDDQFSVERPDGSNFTLKIRSTKLEDSAMYFCASSGGLGSYEQYFGPGTRLTVT.

The rearrangement joins TRBV27 to TRBJ2-7; D not resolved. The V end was cut by 4 bases, the J end by 0 bases, with 13 bases between. The length of the CDR3 is 15 residues. From germline, CDR1 is MNHEY and CDR2 SMNVEV (reference sequence). The CDR3 is CASSWRAIGSYEQYF. The CDR3 nucleotides read TGTGCCAGCAGTTGGCGAGCAATAGGCTCCTACGAGCAGTACTTC.

The chain recombines TRBV28 with TRBJ2-7; D is unclear. Looked up from germline, CDR1 is MDHEN and CDR2 is SYDVKM. CDR3 length: 14 residues. Trimming stripped 0 bases from V and 0 bases from J, with 6 bases between. DNA for the CDR3: TGTGCCAGCAGTTTATGGTACAACTCCTACGAGCAGTACTTC. The encoded protein is CASSLWYNSYEQYF.

The chain joins TRBV9 to TRBJ2-5; 8 bases map to TRBD2. The CDR3 runs 19 residues. Germline-derived CDR1 and CDR2 are SGDLS and YYNGEE. The V segment lost 0 bases and the J segment 5 bases; nucleotides outside the gene matches: 18. CDR3 coding DNA: TGTGCCAGCAGCGTAGGGGGTGGGATCGCGGGAGGATTCGGGGAGACCCAGTACTTC. Encoded protein: CASSVGGGIAGGFGETQYF.

V and J are TRBV9 and TRBJ2-1, with 12 positions matching TRBD2. Germline loops: CDR1 SGDLS, CDR2 YYNGEE. The CDR3 runs to 15 residues. The V and J ends lost 4 bases and 4 bases, in that order; junction bases with no gene match: 3. The CDR3 DNA is TGTGCCAGCAGCATCGGACTAGCGGGATACAATGAGCAGTTCTTC. Its translation is CASSIGLAGYNEQFF.

This clone is a singleton in its sample. This sequence joins TRBV7-9 and TRBJ2-1; D gene uncertain. CDR3 length: 11 amino acids. Germline CDR1 and CDR2: SEHNR and FQNEAQ (reference sequence). V was cut by 8 bases and J by 6 bases, with 8 bases left in between. The CDR3 loop reads CASWESNEQFF. CDR3 DNA sequence: TGTGCCAGCTGGGAATCCAATGAGCAGTTCTTC.